What follows are 29 T cell receptor beta chains derived from one specimen sequenced in a study of cytomegalovirus exposure and HLA in healthy donors. PCR employed 60 Vbeta and 13 Jbeta primers. Using immunoSEQ multiplex PCR, the repertoire was profiled, and TCRdb retains in-frame clones only, with some absent. The sample has about 130,000 clones; around 68% are singletons. Sample: PBMCs. These receptors were taken from a man between 35 and 55 years old in good health and CMV-seropositive.

The chain has TRBV5-5 and TRBJ1-1, with D unclear. The length of the CDR3 is 15 residues. The germline gives CDR1 SGHKS, CDR2 YYEKEE (reference sequence). Trimming shortened V by 0 bases and J by 0 bases, and 9 bases separated the two germline ends. Here the CDR3 reads CASSLEPTMNTEAFF. CDR3 in DNA: TGTGCCAGCAGCTTGGAGCCTACCATGAACACTGAAGCTTTCTTT.

The rearrangement uses TRBV2 and TRBJ2-3, with 11 bases identical to TRBD2. Germline V gene data show CDR1 as SNHLY and CDR2 as FYNNEI. This CDR3 has 16 amino acids. V shed 8 bases, J shed 0 bases, and the junction held 7 bases outside the gene matches. This CDR3 reads CASLAGGSPSTDTQYF. The CDR3 DNA sequence: TGTGCCAGCCTAGCGGGAGGTTCGCCTAGCACAGATACGCAGTATTTT.

The rearrangement links TRBV7-2 to TRBJ2-3; 14 bases are shared with TRBD2. Germline CDR1 and CDR2: SGHTA and FQGNSA. The CDR3 totals 15 residues. V trimming: 5 bases; J trimming: 6 bases; junction bases outside the gene matches: 4. The CDR3 DNA reads as TGTGCCAGCAGCCGGACTAGCGGGAGGCCTGATACGCAGTATTTT. The encoded protein is CASSRTSGRPDTQYF. Filled out from reference TRBV7-2 and TRBJ2-3, the complete variable domain reads GAGVSQSPSNKVTEKGKDVELRCDPISGHTALYWYRQSLGQGLEFLIYFQGNSAPDKSGLPSDRFSAERTGGSVSTLTIQRTQQEDSAVYLCASSRTSGRPDTQYFGPGTRLTVL.

This clone was recorded once. The chain employs TRBV5-5 and TRBJ1-1, with a weak D call TRBD1 (5 bases). Per the germline V gene, CDR1 is SGHKS and CDR2 is YYEKEE (reference sequence). V lost 4 bases, J lost 5 bases, and 9 bases lay in between. The CDR3 spans 12 residues. CDR3 sequence: CASSPQGTEAFF. Here the CDR3 DNA reads TGTGCCAGCAGCCCGCAGGGAACTGAAGCTTTCTTT. Drawing the rest from reference TRBV5-5 and TRBJ1-1, the complete variable domain is DAGVTQSPTHLIKTRGQQVTLRCSPISGHKSVSWYQQVLGQGPQFIFQYYEKEERGRGNFPDRFSARQFPNYSSELNVNALLLGDSALYLCASSPQGTEAFFGQGTRLTVV.

This chain connects TRBV29-1 to TRBJ2-7; 7 bases align to TRBD2. V shed 5 bases and J 0 bases; nucleotides not matched to a gene: 7. Germline V gives CDR1 SQVTM, CDR2 ANQGSEA. CDR3 length equals 14 residues. For the CDR3, the DNA is TGCAGCGTTTCGTACGGGAGGAGCTCCTACGAGCAGTACTTC. The encoded protein is CSVSYGRSSYEQYF.

This clone showed up just a few times. This rearrangement joins TRBV2 to TRBJ2-2; no clear D gene. The germline V and J ends were trimmed by 9 bases and 0 bases, with 14 bases remaining between them. The germline gives CDR1 SNHLY, CDR2 FYNNEI. The CDR3 loop spans 15 amino acids. CDR3 bases: TGTGCCAGTAGCCTCTGGCCAGCGAACACCGGGGAGCTGTTTTTT. Encoded protein: CASSLWPANTGELFF.

The chain combines TRBV6-4 with TRBJ2-3, with D possibly TRBD2 on 6 matching bases. V was shortened by 5 bases and J by 6 bases, with 15 bases between the two germline ends. The germline gives CDR1 MRHNA, CDR2 SNTAGT. The CDR3 extends over 14 amino acids. DNA for the CDR3: TGTGCCAGCAGTCCTAGCGCCGTGGGGGATACGCAGTATTTT. Amino acids: CASSPSAVGDTQYF.

V usage is TRBV5-1 and J usage is TRBJ2-1; 8 nucleotides agree with TRBD1. The CDR3 loop spans 15 amino acids. Germline V gene sequence: CDR1 SGHRS, CDR2 YFSETQ. V gave up 5 bases and J gave up 5 bases; unmatched junction bases: 9. The CDR3 DNA is TGCGCCAGCAGTTTAGACAGGGGCGTCAACAATGAGCAGTTCTTC. Translating gives CASSLDRGVNNEQFF.

The genes are TRBV2 and TRBJ2-7; D may be TRBD1 (5 bases). The CDR3 sequence is 14 residues long. CDR1 is SNHLY, CDR2 FYNNEI, per germline. Trimming pared 1 base from V and 2 bases from J, leaving 9 bases between. The CDR3 DNA sequence: TGTGCCAGCAGTGAAGGGGGCGAGACCTACGAGCAGTACTTC. Protein sequence: CASSEGGETYEQYF.

Turning to this clone: Additional DNA sequences in this sample encode the identical CDR3. The chain recombines TRBV19 with TRBJ1-5; 9 bases are a match to TRBD1. The trim removed 4 bases at V and 5 bases at J, leaving 3 bases unmatched. The CDR3 has 14 amino acids. Looked up from germline, CDR1 is LNHDA and CDR2 is SQIVND (reference sequence). The CDR3: CASSTTGGDQPQHF. CDR3 DNA sequence: TGTGCCAGTAGTACGACAGGGGGGGATCAGCCCCAGCATTTT.

The chain carries TRBV15 and TRBJ1-3; no clear D. The V end lost 1 base, the J end lost 11 bases, and 18 bases lay between the germline ends. Germline CDR1 LNHNV, CDR2 YYDKDF (reference sequence). This CDR3 has 15 residues. In DNA, the CDR3 is TGTGCCACCAGCAGAGGATCCGAATCGGAGAGTTCCATATATTTT. Translating gives CATSRGSESESSIYF.

The chain couples TRBV19 to TRBJ2-2, with 8 bases fitting TRBD1. CDR3 size: 16 residues. V lost 3 bases and J lost 1; bases outside the gene matches: 4. Germline CDR1 reads LNHDA; CDR2 reads SQIVND (reference sequence). The CDR3 loop is CASSMQGAMNTGELFF. For the CDR3, the DNA is TGTGCCAGTAGTATGCAGGGGGCAATGAACACCGGGGAGCTGTTTTTT.

The CDR3 DNA sequence: TGTGCCAGCAGACTGACTAGCGGGGGAAATGAGCAGTTCTTC. This encodes CASRLTSGGNEQFF. This chain uses TRBV2 with TRBJ2-1, with TRBD2 identical over 12 bases. J was trimmed by 7 bases and V by 6 bases; bases with no gene match: 4. CDR1 is SNHLY and CDR2 is FYNNEI in the germline V gene. The CDR3 runs to 14 residues.

This rearrangement joins TRBV7-8 to TRBJ2-5; 11 positions agree with TRBD2. V dropped 2 bases and J dropped 7; count of bases not matched to a gene: 6. Germline values: CDR1 SGHVS, CDR2 FQNEAQ. There are 15 residues in the CDR3. CDR3 nucleotide sequence: TGTGCCAGCAGCTTAATACTAGCGGGGGCCGGGACCCAGTACTTC. Amino acid sequence: CASSLILAGAGTQYF.

J is TRBJ2-2 and V is TRBV27; 9 bases match TRBD2. V trimming: 1 base; J trimming: 0 bases; junction bases outside the gene matches: 6. The CDR3 has 18 amino acids. CDR1 is MNHEY and CDR2 is SMNVEV in the germline V gene (reference sequence). The DNA of the CDR3 is TGTGCCAGCAGTTTATTCGCGGGAGGGCCTCCGAACACCGGGGAGCTGTTTTTT. Its translation is CASSLFAGGPPNTGELFF.

The chain has TRBV7-6 and TRBJ2-7; TRBD1 matches at 7 bases. The CDR3 loop spans 13 amino acids. The V gene end was trimmed by 3 bases and the J gene end by 6 bases; junction bases not matched to a gene: 5. Germline V gene lookup returns CDR1 SGHVS and CDR2 FNYEAQ. DNA of the CDR3: TGTGCCAGCAGCTTTGGGACAGAGACCGAGCAGTACTTC. It yields the protein CASSFGTETEQYF.

This clone was seen just once. V is TRBV18 and J is TRBJ1-2; D is uncertain. Germline CDR1 reads KGHSH; CDR2 reads LQKENI. The CDR3 is made up of 14 amino acids. The germline V and J ends were trimmed by 0 bases and 2 bases, with 7 bases remaining between them. CDR3 region: CASSPPAENYGYTF. As DNA, the CDR3 is TGTGCCAGCTCACCACCGGCCGAAAACTATGGCTACACCTTC.

This sequence joins TRBV7-2 and TRBJ1-5; perhaps TRBD1 as D (6 bases). Trimming removed 5 bases from V and 5 bases from J, with 13 bases in between. CDR1 SGHTA and CDR2 FQGNSA come from the germline V gene. The CDR3 has 14 residues. CDR3 in amino acids: CASSEPTGYQPQHF. CDR3 nucleotides: TGTGCCAGCAGCGAGCCCACAGGGTATCAGCCCCAGCATTTT.

In its sample, this clone was seen a few times. The rearrangement uses TRBV19 and TRBJ1-2; 7 bases fit TRBD1. The CDR3 runs to 15 residues. Per germline, CDR1 LNHDA and CDR2 SQIVND (reference sequence). Trimming cost V 0 bases and J 6 bases; bases outside gene matches: 7. CDR3 amino acids: CASSIDSTGPNGYTF. The CDR3 region has the DNA TGTGCCAGTAGTATAGATTCGACAGGGCCGAATGGCTACACCTTC.

The chain links TRBV2 to TRBJ2-1; TRBD2 is a possible D gene (6 bases). V was clipped by 9 bases and J by 7 bases, with 7 bases between them. Germline V lookup: CDR1 SNHLY, CDR2 FYNNEI. This CDR3 is 10 amino acids long. CDR3 sequence reads: CARGGNEQFF. CDR3 bases: TGTGCCAGAGGAGGGAATGAGCAGTTCTTC.

This clone has only one observation. The chain combines TRBV10-3 with TRBJ2-1; 12 nucleotides line up with TRBD2. Unmatched junction bases numbered 6, after V lost 10 bases and J lost 5 bases. The length of the CDR3 is 14 residues. Germline V gene sequence: CDR1 ENHRY, CDR2 SYGVKD. CDR3 residues: CATSLAGGDNEQFF. Here the CDR3 DNA reads TGTGCCACCTCTCTAGCGGGGGGGGACAATGAGCAGTTCTTC.

This clone has a handful of counts. The chain links TRBV28 to TRBJ2-5; TRBD1 matches at 10 bases. Germline V gives CDR1 MDHEN, CDR2 SYDVKM. The trim removed 6 bases at V and 2 bases at J, leaving 3 bases unmatched. CDR3 length equals 14 residues. The CDR3 DNA follows: TGTGCCAGCAGACGGGGACAGGGGCAAGAGACCCAGTACTTC. It yields the protein CASRRGQGQETQYF.

This rearrangement joins TRBV4-2 to TRBJ1-2, with D maybe TRBD1 (5 bases). The CDR3 has 15 amino acids. Germline CDR1 reads LGHNA; CDR2 reads YNFKEQ. V was shortened by 0 bases and J by 7 bases, with 15 bases between the two germline ends. Written as DNA, the CDR3 is TGTGCCAGCAGCCAAGACTTAGGGGATTTCTTTGGCTACACCTTC. This translates into CASSQDLGDFFGYTF.

This clone was counted only a few times. V and J are TRBV18 and TRBJ2-2; 9 positions match TRBD1. CDR1 KGHSH and CDR2 LQKENI come from the germline V gene. The trim removed 8 bases at V and 3 bases at J, leaving 7 bases unmatched. The CDR3 runs to 15 residues. The CDR3 here is CASHGDRADTGELFF. CDR3 in DNA: TGTGCCAGCCACGGGGACAGGGCGGACACCGGGGAGCTGTTTTTT. Drawing the rest from reference TRBV18 and TRBJ2-2, the complete variable domain is NAGVMQNPRHLVRRRGQEARLRCSPMKGHSHVYWYRQLPEEGLKFMVYLQKENIIDESGMPKERFSAEFPKEGPSILRIQQVVRGDSAAYFCASHGDRADTGELFFGEGSRLTVL.

The sample holds a few counts of this clone. This chain connects TRBV2 to TRBJ1-5; D not resolved. Germline V gene data show CDR1 as SNHLY and CDR2 as FYNNEI. The CDR3 covers 16 residues. V lost 1 base and J lost 2, with 12 bases in between. This chain's CDR3 is CASSEGLGLGNQPQHF. The CDR3 DNA sequence: TGTGCCAGCAGTGAAGGGCTGGGCCTCGGCAATCAGCCCCAGCATTTT.

V and J are TRBV7-2 and TRBJ2-7, with 9 bases matching TRBD2. The CDR3 has 17 amino acids. The germline V gene encodes CDR1 SGHTA and CDR2 FQGNSA. V shed 2 bases, J shed 3 bases, and the junction held 11 bases outside the gene matches. Here the CDR3 DNA reads TGTGCCAGCAGCTTAACCGGCGGGAGGGCCGGGAACTACGAGCAGTACTTC. This gives the protein CASSLTGGRAGNYEQYF.

V usage is TRBV7-8 and J usage is TRBJ1-4; D not certain. The CDR3 is 13 residues long. In germline, CDR1 is SGHVS, CDR2 FQNEAQ. The V gene lost 2 bases and the J gene lost 5 bases, with 6 bases spanning the gap. CDR3 region: CASSLSRNEKLFF. The DNA of the CDR3 is TGTGCCAGCAGCTTAAGCAGGAATGAAAAACTGTTTTTT.

V gene TRBV5-6 combines with J gene TRBJ1-2; 10 bases agree with TRBD1. This CDR3 is built from 17 residues. CDR1 SGHDT and CDR2 YYEEEE come from the germline V gene. V lost 4 bases and J lost 6; bases outside the gene matches: 15. CDR3 region: CASSLPGQGRKRNGYTF. The CDR3 DNA reads as TGTGCCAGCAGCCTTCCGGGACAGGGGAGGAAACGCAATGGCTACACCTTC.

This sequence joins TRBV18 and TRBJ2-1; possibly TRBD1 for D (6 bases). The ends were cut back, 3 bases at V and 2 bases at J, with 14 bases in the middle. The length of the CDR3 is 16 residues. CDR1 and CDR2 (germline): KGHSH, LQKENI. The CDR3 reads CASSPPTGPPYNEQFF. Written as DNA, the CDR3 is TGTGCCAGCTCACCCCCGACAGGACCACCCTACAATGAGCAGTTCTTC.